Listed below are T cell receptor beta chains from one sample, sequenced in a study of blood T cell repertoires in COVID-19. Method: immunoSEQ multiplex PCR; TCRdb's copy keeps in-frame clones and lacks some. The sample includes 350,000 to 450,000 clones, roughly 87% of them seen just once. The sequencing input was PBMCs or T cells enriched from blood (not recorded which). These receptor sequences come from a woman in her forties or fifties who had recovered from COVID-19. CDR3s include the opening cysteine and the closing phenylalanine or tryptophan. Fields, in order: V gene, D gene, clone size, J gene, CDR3 protein, CDR3 DNA. A D gene is named only where the DNA matches it firmly. Not all rows give a size; the values are once, few, many and, for expanded clones, a class.

V gene: TRBV30; D gene: .; clone size: .; J gene: TRBJ1-2; CDR3 protein: CAWSRNRVGYGYTF; CDR3 DNA: TGTGCCTGGAGTAGGAACAGGGTTGGATATGGCTACACCTTC
V gene: TRBV6-5; D gene: TRBD1; clone size: .; J gene: TRBJ1-2; CDR3 protein: CASRTGDYGYTF; CDR3 DNA: TGTGCCAGCAGGACAGGGGACTATGGCTACACCTTC
V gene: TRBV4-2; D gene: .; clone size: .; J gene: TRBJ1-3; CDR3 protein: CASSQKDGGGNTIYF; CDR3 DNA: TGTGCCAGCAGCCAAAAGGATGGGGGCGGAAACACCATATATTTT
V gene: TRBV9; D gene: .; clone size: .; J gene: TRBJ2-7; CDR3 protein: CASSVGGKNYEQYF; CDR3 DNA: TGTGCCAGCAGCGTGGGGGGAAAAAACTACGAGCAGTACTTC
V gene: TRBV19; D gene: .; clone size: .; J gene: TRBJ1-6; CDR3 protein: CASSIGGVKSPLHF; CDR3 DNA: TGTGCCAGTAGTATCGGGGGTGTTAAATCACCCCTCCACTTT
V gene: TRBV12-3/TRBV12-4; D gene: .; clone size: .; J gene: TRBJ1-1; CDR3 protein: CASSFRLQDRAFF; CDR3 DNA: TGTGCCAGCAGTTTCCGATTACAGGATCGAGCTTTCTTT
V gene: TRBV7-2; D gene: .; clone size: .; J gene: TRBJ1-1; CDR3 protein: CASSLTGTSNTEAFF; CDR3 DNA: TGTGCCAGCAGCCTCACCGGGACAAGCAACACTGAAGCTTTCTTT
V gene: TRBV3-1/TRBV3-2; D gene: TRBD1; clone size: .; J gene: TRBJ2-7; CDR3 protein: CASSPWGTAYEQYF; CDR3 DNA: TGTGCCAGCAGTCCCTGGGGGACAGCCTACGAGCAGTACTTC
V gene: TRBV18; D gene: .; clone size: .; J gene: TRBJ1-2; CDR3 protein: CASSPNGRSPYGYTF; CDR3 DNA: TGTGCCAGCTCCCCCAACGGCAGGTCGCCTTATGGCTACACCTTC
V gene: TRBV6-5; D gene: TRBD2; clone size: .; J gene: TRBJ2-1; CDR3 protein: CASSYSGLAIYNEQFF; CDR3 DNA: TGTGCCAGCAGTTACTCGGGACTAGCGATCTACAATGAGCAGTTCTTC
V gene: TRBV11-2; D gene: .; clone size: .; J gene: TRBJ1-1; CDR3 protein: CASSFLRQSTEAFF; CDR3 DNA: TGTGCCAGCAGCTTCCTACGACAGTCCACTGAAGCTTTCTTT
V gene: TRBV5-1; D gene: .; clone size: few; J gene: TRBJ1-2; CDR3 protein: CASSLARVSDGYTF; CDR3 DNA: TGCGCCAGCAGCTTGGCGCGGGTGTCGGATGGCTACACCTTC
V gene: TRBV19; D gene: .; clone size: .; J gene: TRBJ1-4; CDR3 protein: CASSPLGGANEKLFF; CDR3 DNA: TGTGCCAGTAGCCCCTTGGGGGGTGCTAATGAAAAACTGTTTTTT
V gene: TRBV19; D gene: .; clone size: few; J gene: TRBJ1-2; CDR3 protein: CASSISVDLGGYTF; CDR3 DNA: TGTGCCAGTAGTATATCGGTGGACTTGGGCGGCTACACCTTC
V gene: TRBV3-1/TRBV3-2; D gene: TRBD1; clone size: once; J gene: TRBJ1-2; CDR3 protein: CASSPGQTAGYTF; CDR3 DNA: TGTGCCAGCAGCCCGGGACAGACAGCCGGCTACACCTTC
V gene: TRBV7-2; D gene: .; clone size: .; J gene: TRBJ2-1; CDR3 protein: CASSPMGGAGEQFF; CDR3 DNA: TGTGCCAGCAGCCCGATGGGGGGGGCGGGGGAACAGTTCTTC
V gene: TRBV19; D gene: .; clone size: .; J gene: TRBJ1-2; CDR3 protein: CASIPGVRNYGYTF; CDR3 DNA: TGTGCCAGTATCCCCGGAGTGCGTAACTATGGCTACACCTTC
V gene: TRBV18; D gene: TRBD2; clone size: .; J gene: TRBJ2-3; CDR3 protein: CASSPTSGIGTQYF; CDR3 DNA: TGTGCCAGCTCACCGACTAGCGGGATCGGTACGCAGTATTTT
V gene: TRBV6-2/TRBV6-3; D gene: .; clone size: once; J gene: TRBJ1-2; CDR3 protein: CASSYHGEITYGYTF; CDR3 DNA: TGTGCCAGCAGTTACCACGGAGAGATTACTTATGGCTACACCTTC
V gene: TRBV5-1; D gene: .; clone size: .; J gene: TRBJ2-7; CDR3 protein: CASSLGAVGTYEQYF; CDR3 DNA: TGCGCCAGCAGCTTGGGAGCGGTAGGTACCTACGAGCAGTACTTC
V gene: TRBV5-4; D gene: TRBD1; clone size: once; J gene: TRBJ2-1; CDR3 protein: CASSVRQGARDEQFF; CDR3 DNA: TGTGCCAGCAGCGTTCGACAGGGGGCTCGTGATGAGCAGTTCTTC
V gene: TRBV7-9; D gene: TRBD2; clone size: .; J gene: TRBJ2-3; CDR3 protein: CASSPGTSGSSDTQYF; CDR3 DNA: TGTGCCAGCAGCCCTGGGACTAGCGGGAGCTCAGATACGCAGTATTTT
V gene: TRBV7-2; D gene: TRBD2; clone size: .; J gene: TRBJ2-7; CDR3 protein: CASSSRGLAGGGGREQYF; CDR3 DNA: TGTGCCAGCAGCTCCCGGGGACTAGCGGGAGGCGGGGGGAGGGAGCAGTACTTC
V gene: TRBV19; D gene: TRBD1; clone size: .; J gene: TRBJ1-5; CDR3 protein: CASKRGLNQPQHF; CDR3 DNA: TGTGCCAGTAAAAGGGGGCTTAATCAGCCCCAGCATTTT
V gene: TRBV6-5; D gene: TRBD2; clone size: .; J gene: TRBJ2-7; CDR3 protein: CASSYHGLAGGYEQYF; CDR3 DNA: TGTGCCAGCAGTTACCATGGACTAGCGGGAGGCTACGAGCAGTACTTC
V gene: TRBV19; D gene: TRBD1; clone size: .; J gene: TRBJ1-5; CDR3 protein: CASSINPLGQVRQPQHF; CDR3 DNA: TGTGCCAGTAGTATAAATCCCTTGGGACAGGTACGTCAGCCCCAGCATTTT
V gene: TRBV6-5; D gene: .; clone size: .; J gene: TRBJ1-1; CDR3 protein: CASNTGLGAEAFF; CDR3 DNA: TGTGCCAGCAACACAGGGTTGGGGGCTGAAGCTTTCTTT
V gene: TRBV7-3; D gene: TRBD1; clone size: .; J gene: TRBJ1-1; CDR3 protein: CASSGTGGSITEAFF; CDR3 DNA: TGTGCCAGCTCCGGGACAGGGGGGTCCATAACTGAAGCTTTCTTT
V gene: TRBV28; D gene: TRBD1; clone size: .; J gene: TRBJ1-1; CDR3 protein: CASRRTGAGDTEAFF; CDR3 DNA: TGTGCCAGCAGGAGGACAGGGGCAGGGGACACTGAAGCTTTCTTT
V gene: TRBV19; D gene: TRBD2; clone size: .; J gene: TRBJ2-5; CDR3 protein: CASSVSGGQETQYF; CDR3 DNA: TGTGCCAGTAGTGTGAGCGGGGGCCAAGAGACCCAGTACTTC
V gene: TRBV4-1; D gene: TRBD1; clone size: .; J gene: TRBJ1-1; CDR3 protein: CASSLYEGADTEAFF; CDR3 DNA: TGCGCCAGCAGCCTCTACGAGGGGGCAGACACTGAAGCTTTCTTT
V gene: TRBV28; D gene: TRBD1; clone size: .; J gene: TRBJ1-2; CDR3 protein: CASSSPGQIRQGYTF; CDR3 DNA: TGTGCCAGCAGTTCTCCGGGACAGATCCGCCAAGGCTACACCTTC
V gene: TRBV11-3; D gene: .; clone size: .; J gene: TRBJ2-2; CDR3 protein: CASSFTSPGELFF; CDR3 DNA: TGTGCCAGCAGCTTCACTAGTCCCGGGGAGCTGTTTTTT
V gene: TRBV14; D gene: .; clone size: .; J gene: TRBJ2-3; CDR3 protein: CASSQDGPLARVTDTQYF; CDR3 DNA: TGTGCCAGCAGCCAAGATGGCCCCTTAGCGAGGGTCACAGATACGCAGTATTTT
V gene: TRBV18; D gene: .; clone size: .; J gene: TRBJ1-2; CDR3 protein: CASSANRDGYTF; CDR3 DNA: TGTGCCAGCTCAGCGAACAGGGATGGCTACACCTTC
V gene: TRBV30; D gene: .; clone size: .; J gene: TRBJ1-1; CDR3 protein: CAWSNTYTEAFF; CDR3 DNA: TGTGCCTGGAGTAACACGTACACTGAAGCTTTCTTT
V gene: TRBV6-2/TRBV6-3; D gene: .; clone size: .; J gene: TRBJ2-7; CDR3 protein: CASSPRQLHSYEQYF; CDR3 DNA: TGTGCCAGCAGCCCTCGACAGCTCCACTCCTACGAGCAGTACTTC
V gene: TRBV4-1; D gene: .; clone size: .; J gene: TRBJ1-4; CDR3 protein: CASSQAGGGNLEKLFF; CDR3 DNA: TGCGCCAGCAGCCAGGCCGGGGGGGGGAACCTTGAAAAACTGTTTTTT
V gene: TRBV6-5; D gene: TRBD1; clone size: .; J gene: TRBJ1-4; CDR3 protein: CASSLGQGGGEKLFF; CDR3 DNA: TGTGCCAGCAGCTTAGGACAGGGAGGTGGTGAAAAACTGTTTTTT
V gene: TRBV7-3; D gene: TRBD1; clone size: .; J gene: TRBJ1-1; CDR3 protein: CASSRTGSTEAFF; CDR3 DNA: TGTGCCAGCAGTCGGACAGGGTCCACTGAAGCTTTCTTT
V gene: TRBV6-5; D gene: .; clone size: .; J gene: TRBJ1-2; CDR3 protein: CASRADINYGYTF; CDR3 DNA: TGTGCCAGCAGAGCTGACATCAACTATGGCTACACCTTC
V gene: TRBV5-5; D gene: TRBD1; clone size: .; J gene: TRBJ1-2; CDR3 protein: CASSLRQGDGYTF; CDR3 DNA: TGTGCCAGCAGCTTGCGGCAGGGGGATGGCTACACCTTC
V gene: TRBV5-1; D gene: TRBD1; clone size: .; J gene: TRBJ1-1; CDR3 protein: CASSTDRGTEAFF; CDR3 DNA: TGCGCCAGCAGCACCGACAGGGGCACTGAAGCTTTCTTT
V gene: TRBV11-2; D gene: .; clone size: few; J gene: TRBJ1-3; CDR3 protein: CASSLSDTGNTIYF; CDR3 DNA: TGTGCCAGCAGCTTATCAGACACTGGAAACACCATATATTTT
V gene: TRBV7-2; D gene: TRBD1; clone size: .; J gene: TRBJ2-2; CDR3 protein: CASSPGQGRTGELFF; CDR3 DNA: TGTGCCAGCAGCCCAGGACAGGGGAGGACCGGGGAGCTGTTTTTT
V gene: TRBV9; D gene: .; clone size: .; J gene: TRBJ1-6; CDR3 protein: CASSLSGGRDSPLHF; CDR3 DNA: TGTGCCAGCAGCTTAAGCGGGGGAAGAGATTCACCCCTCCACTTT
V gene: TRBV27; D gene: .; clone size: .; J gene: TRBJ2-7; CDR3 protein: CASSSGVYYEQYF; CDR3 DNA: TGTGCCAGCAGTTCCGGGGTCTACTACGAGCAGTACTTC
V gene: TRBV6-1; D gene: TRBD1; clone size: .; J gene: TRBJ2-7; CDR3 protein: CASSATSGTGTYEQYF; CDR3 DNA: TGTGCCAGCAGTGCCACTTCCGGGACAGGAACCTACGAGCAGTACTTC
V gene: TRBV19; D gene: TRBD2; clone size: .; J gene: TRBJ2-7; CDR3 protein: CASSFSGTSGSGLYEQYF; CDR3 DNA: TGTGCCAGTAGTTTTTCCGGGACTAGCGGGAGCGGGCTCTACGAGCAGTACTTC
V gene: TRBV27; D gene: .; clone size: .; J gene: TRBJ2-7; CDR3 protein: CASSSPTGSYEQYF; CDR3 DNA: TGTGCCAGCAGTTCCCCGACGGGCTCCTACGAGCAGTACTTC
V gene: TRBV15; D gene: TRBD1; clone size: few; J gene: TRBJ1-6; CDR3 protein: CATSSGTVANSPLHF; CDR3 DNA: TGTGCCACCAGCAGCGGGACAGTCGCGAATTCACCCCTCCACTTT
V gene: TRBV4-2; D gene: .; clone size: .; J gene: TRBJ2-1; CDR3 protein: CASSQVKVGTTSYNEQFF; CDR3 DNA: TGTGCCAGCAGCCAAGTCAAGGTTGGCACCACTAGCTACAATGAGCAGTTCTTC
V gene: TRBV24-1; D gene: .; clone size: .; J gene: TRBJ2-3; CDR3 protein: CATSEGADTQYF; CDR3 DNA: TGTGCCACGAGTGAGGGCGCAGATACGCAGTATTTT